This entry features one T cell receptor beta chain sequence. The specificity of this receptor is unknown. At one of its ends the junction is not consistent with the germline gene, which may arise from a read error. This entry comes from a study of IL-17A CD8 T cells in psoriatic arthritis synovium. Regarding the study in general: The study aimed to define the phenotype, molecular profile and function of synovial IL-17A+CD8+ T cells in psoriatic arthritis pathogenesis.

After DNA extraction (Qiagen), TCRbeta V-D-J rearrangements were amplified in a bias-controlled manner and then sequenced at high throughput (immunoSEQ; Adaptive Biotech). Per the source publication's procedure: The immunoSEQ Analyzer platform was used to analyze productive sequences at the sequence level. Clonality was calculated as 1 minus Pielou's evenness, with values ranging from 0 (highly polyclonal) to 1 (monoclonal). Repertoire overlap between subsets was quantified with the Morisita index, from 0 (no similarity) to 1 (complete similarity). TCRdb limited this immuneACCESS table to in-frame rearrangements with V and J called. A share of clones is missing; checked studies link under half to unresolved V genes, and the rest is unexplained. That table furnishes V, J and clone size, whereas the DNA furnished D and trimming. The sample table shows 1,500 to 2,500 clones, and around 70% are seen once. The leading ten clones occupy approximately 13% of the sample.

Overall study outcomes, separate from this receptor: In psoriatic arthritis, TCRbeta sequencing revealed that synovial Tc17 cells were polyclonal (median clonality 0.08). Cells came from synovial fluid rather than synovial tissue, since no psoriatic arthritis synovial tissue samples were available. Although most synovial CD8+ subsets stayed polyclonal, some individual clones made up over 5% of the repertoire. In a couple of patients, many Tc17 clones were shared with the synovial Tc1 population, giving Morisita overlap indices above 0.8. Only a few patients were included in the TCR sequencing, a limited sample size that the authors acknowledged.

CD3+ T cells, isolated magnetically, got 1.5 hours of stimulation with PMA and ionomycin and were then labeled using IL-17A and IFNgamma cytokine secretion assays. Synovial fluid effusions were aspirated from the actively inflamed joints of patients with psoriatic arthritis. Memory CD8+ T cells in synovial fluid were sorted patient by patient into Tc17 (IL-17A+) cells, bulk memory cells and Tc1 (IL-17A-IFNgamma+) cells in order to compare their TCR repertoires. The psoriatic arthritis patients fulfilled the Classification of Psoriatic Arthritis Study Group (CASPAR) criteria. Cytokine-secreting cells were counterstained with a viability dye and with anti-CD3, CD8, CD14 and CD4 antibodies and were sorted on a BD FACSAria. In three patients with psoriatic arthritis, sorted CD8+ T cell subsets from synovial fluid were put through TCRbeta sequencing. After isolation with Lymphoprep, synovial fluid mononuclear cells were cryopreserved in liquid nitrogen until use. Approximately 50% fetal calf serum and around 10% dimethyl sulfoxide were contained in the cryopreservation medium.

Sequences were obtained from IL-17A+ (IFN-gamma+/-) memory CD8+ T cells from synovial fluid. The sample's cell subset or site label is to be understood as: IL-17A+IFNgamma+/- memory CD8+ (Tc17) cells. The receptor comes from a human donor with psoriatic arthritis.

The nucleotide sequence reads TGTGCCAGCAGCTTTACTAGCGCCAGCTACGATGAGCAGTTCTTC. Its protein product is CASSFTSASYDEQFF. The rearranged segments are TRBV7-2 and TRBJ2-1; 7 bases in the junction line up with TRBD2. The CDR3, from cysteine to phenylalanine, totals 15 residues. Just CDR3 DNA is preserved here, 45 bases in frame from base 1. CDR1 SGHTA and CDR2 FQGNSA were looked up in the germline V gene.